This TCR beta chain was sequenced in a study of blood T cell repertoires in COVID-19. The CDR3 sequence is 14 residues long. The ends were cut back, 6 bases at V and 3 bases at J, with 11 bases in the middle. The germline V gene has CDR1 LNHDA and CDR2 SQIVND (reference sequence). Original analysis: Reference gene primer amplification gave estimated nucleated cell counts. Libraries were prepared by immunoSEQ multiplex PCR; TCRdb keeps only in-frame clonotypes and omits some of them. From that table come the V and J calls and clone size; the DNA was used to work out D and trimming. Of roughly 200,000 clones detected, nearly 90% appear once; the ten largest clones hold about 22%.

This chain connects TRBV19 to TRBJ2-2; no definite D call. This clonotype was sampled from a man in his 60s with active or convalescent COVID-19. The source material was peripheral blood. CDR3 nucleotides: TGTGCCAGTAGCCCACAGTCCTACACCGGGGAGCTGTTTTTT. This encodes CASSPQSYTGELFF.